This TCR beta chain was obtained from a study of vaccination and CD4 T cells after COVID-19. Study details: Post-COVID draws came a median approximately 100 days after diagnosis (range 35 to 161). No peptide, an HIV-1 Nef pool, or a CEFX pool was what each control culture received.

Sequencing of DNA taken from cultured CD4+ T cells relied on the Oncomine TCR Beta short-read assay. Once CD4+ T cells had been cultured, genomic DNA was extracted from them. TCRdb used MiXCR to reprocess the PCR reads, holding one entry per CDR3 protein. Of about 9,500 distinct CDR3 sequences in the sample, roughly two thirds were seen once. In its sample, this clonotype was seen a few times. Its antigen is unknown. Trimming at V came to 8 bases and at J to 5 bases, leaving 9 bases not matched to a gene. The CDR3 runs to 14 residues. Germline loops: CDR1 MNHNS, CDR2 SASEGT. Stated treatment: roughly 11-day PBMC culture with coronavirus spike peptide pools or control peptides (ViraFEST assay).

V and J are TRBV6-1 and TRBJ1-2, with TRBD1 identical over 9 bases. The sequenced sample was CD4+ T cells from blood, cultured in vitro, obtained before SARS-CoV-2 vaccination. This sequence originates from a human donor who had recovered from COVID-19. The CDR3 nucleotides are TGTGCCAGCCGGTCGGACAGGGGACAATATGGCTACACCTTC. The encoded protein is CASRSDRGQYGYTF.